Only a few counts were recorded for the clone carrying this TCR beta chain. No antigen is known for it. The CDR3 sequence is 12 residues long. Germline assignment: CDR1 SEHNR and CDR2 FQNEAQ (reference sequence). V gave up 8 bases and J gave up 8 bases, with 13 bases separating them. TCRB transcripts that were expressed got sequenced, as all of the isolated RNA had been reverse transcribed. Only in-frame clones appear in the TCRdb table, and some are missing; sequencing was by immunoSEQ multiplex PCR. The sample yields about 710,000 clones, over 11% seen once. This record comes from a study of beta chain features in type 1 diabetes. About the research overall: Healthy donors and patients showed comparable age, gender and cell yields.

Notes on the study in general: Within each of all four CD4+ subsets, Type 1 diabetes patients had TCRB CDR3s that were moderately but significantly shorter.

Blood was drawn once from each donor into heparinised tubes. The draws averaged approximately 120 mL. Via the markers CD45RO/CCR7/CD25/CD127/CD95/CD27, stem cell-like memory, regulatory, central memory and naive CD4+ cells were sorted. Purity (above 95%) was reached by all sorted populations. Sequencing used naive CD4+ T cells from blood. The J gene is TRBJ2-1, the V gene TRBV7-9; D remains unclear. The receptor was derived from a young man with type 1 diabetes. Written as DNA, the CDR3 is TGTGCCAGCGCCCCGGGTGGGGATGAGCAGTTCTTC. Its translation: CASAPGGDEQFF. The entire variable domain, with the rest obtained from reference TRBV7-9 and TRBJ2-1, is as follows: DTGVSQNPRHKITKRGQNVTFRCDPISEHNRLYWYRQTLGQGPEFLTYFQNEAQLEKSRLLSDRFSAERPKGSFSTLEIQRTEQGDSAMYLCASAPGGDEQFFGPGTRLTVL.